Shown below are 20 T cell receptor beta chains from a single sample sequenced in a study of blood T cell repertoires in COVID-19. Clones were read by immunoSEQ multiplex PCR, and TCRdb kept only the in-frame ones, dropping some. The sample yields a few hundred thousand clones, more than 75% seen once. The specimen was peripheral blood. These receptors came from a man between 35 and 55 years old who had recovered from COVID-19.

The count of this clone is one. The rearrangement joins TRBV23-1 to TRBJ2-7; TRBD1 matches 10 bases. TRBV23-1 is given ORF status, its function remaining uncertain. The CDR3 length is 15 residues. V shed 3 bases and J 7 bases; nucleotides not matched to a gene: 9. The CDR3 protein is CASSHRRDRGKEQYF. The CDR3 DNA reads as TGCGCCAGCAGTCACCGCCGGGACAGGGGTAAAGAGCAGTACTTC.

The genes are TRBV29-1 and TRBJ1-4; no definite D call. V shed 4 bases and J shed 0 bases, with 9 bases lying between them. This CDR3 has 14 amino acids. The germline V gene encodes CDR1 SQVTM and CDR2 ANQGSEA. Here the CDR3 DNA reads TGCAGCGTTGCCGTCGGAGCAACTAATGAAAAACTGTTTTTT. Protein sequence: CSVAVGATNEKLFF.

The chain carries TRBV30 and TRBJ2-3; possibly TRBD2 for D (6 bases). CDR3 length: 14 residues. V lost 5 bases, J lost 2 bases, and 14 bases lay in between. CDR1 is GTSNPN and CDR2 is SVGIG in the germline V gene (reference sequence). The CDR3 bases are TGTGCCTGGTCCGCGGGACCTAACACAGATACGCAGTATTTT. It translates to CAWSAGPNTDTQYF. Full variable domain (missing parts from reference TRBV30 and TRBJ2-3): SQTIHQWPATLVQPVGSPLSLECTVEGTSNPNLYWYRQAAGRGLQLLFYSVGIGQISSEVPQNLSASRPQDRQFILSSKKLLLSDSGFYLCAWSAGPNTDTQYFGPGTRLTVL.

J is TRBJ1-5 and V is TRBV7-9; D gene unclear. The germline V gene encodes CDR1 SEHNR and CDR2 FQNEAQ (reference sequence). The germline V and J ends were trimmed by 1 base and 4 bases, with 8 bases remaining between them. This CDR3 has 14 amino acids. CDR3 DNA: TGTGCCAGCAGCTTAGGGGTCGGGAATCAGCCCCAGCATTTT. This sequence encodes CASSLGVGNQPQHF.

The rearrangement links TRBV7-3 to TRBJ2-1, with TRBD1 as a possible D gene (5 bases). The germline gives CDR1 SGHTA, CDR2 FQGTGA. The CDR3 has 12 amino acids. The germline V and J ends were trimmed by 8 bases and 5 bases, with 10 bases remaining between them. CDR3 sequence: CASGAGHNEQFF. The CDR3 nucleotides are TGTGCCAGCGGGGCCGGCCACAATGAGCAGTTCTTC. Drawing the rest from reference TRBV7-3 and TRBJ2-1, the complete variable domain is GAGVSQTPSNKVTEKGKYVELRCDPISGHTALYWYRQSLGQGPEFLIYFQGTGAADDSGLPNDRFFAVRPEGSVSTLKIQRTERGDSAVYLCASGAGHNEQFFGPGTRLTVL.

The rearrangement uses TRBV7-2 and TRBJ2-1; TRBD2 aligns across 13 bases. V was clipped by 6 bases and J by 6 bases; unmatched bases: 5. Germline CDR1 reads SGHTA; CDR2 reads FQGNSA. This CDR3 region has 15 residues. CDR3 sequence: CASSRTSGGRNEQFF. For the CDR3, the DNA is TGTGCCAGCAGTCGGACTAGCGGGGGACGCAATGAGCAGTTCTTC.

CDR3 DNA: TGTGCCAGCAGCTTAGATTTGGGCGGGCGGGAGACCCAGTACTTC. It encodes CASSLDLGGRETQYF. V and J are TRBV7-2 and TRBJ2-5, with D maybe TRBD2 (5 bases). V was shortened by 1 base and J by 5 bases, with 14 bases between the two germline ends. The germline gives CDR1 SGHTA, CDR2 FQGNSA. The CDR3 spans 15 residues.

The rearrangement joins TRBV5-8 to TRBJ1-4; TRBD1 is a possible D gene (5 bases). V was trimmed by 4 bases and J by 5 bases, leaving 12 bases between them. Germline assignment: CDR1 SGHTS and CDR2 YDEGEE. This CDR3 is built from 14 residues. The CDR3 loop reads CASSGGTGNEKLFF. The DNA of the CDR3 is TGTGCCAGCAGCGGCGGGACGGGCAATGAAAAACTGTTTTTT.

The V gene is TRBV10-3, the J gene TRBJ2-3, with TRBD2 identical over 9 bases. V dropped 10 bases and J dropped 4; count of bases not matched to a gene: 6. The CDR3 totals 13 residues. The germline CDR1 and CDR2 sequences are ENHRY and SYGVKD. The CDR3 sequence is CATVAGEADTQYF. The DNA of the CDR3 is TGTGCCACCGTAGCGGGGGAGGCAGATACGCAGTATTTT.

The CDR3 region has the DNA TGTGCCAGCAGCGTTGGGGGACAGGGGAGCGACGAGCAGTACTTC. This gives the protein CASSVGGQGSDEQYF. This sequence joins TRBV7-9 and TRBJ2-7; 10 positions match TRBD1. The CDR3 is made up of 15 amino acids. Germline V CDR1 and CDR2: SEHNR, FQNEAQ (reference sequence). V shed 5 bases and J 5 bases; nucleotides not matched to a gene: 9.

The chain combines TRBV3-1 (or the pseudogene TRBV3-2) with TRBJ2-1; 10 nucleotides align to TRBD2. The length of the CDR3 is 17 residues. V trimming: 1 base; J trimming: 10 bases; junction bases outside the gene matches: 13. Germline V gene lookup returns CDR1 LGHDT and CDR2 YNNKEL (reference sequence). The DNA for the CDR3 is TGTGCCAGCAGCCAAGGTACACGAGCGGGGGGGCCGGAGGAGCAGTTCTTC. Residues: CASSQGTRAGGPEEQFF.

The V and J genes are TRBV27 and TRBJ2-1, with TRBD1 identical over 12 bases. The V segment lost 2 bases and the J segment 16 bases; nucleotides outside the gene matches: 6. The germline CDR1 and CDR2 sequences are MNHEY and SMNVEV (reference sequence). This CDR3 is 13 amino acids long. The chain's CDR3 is CASSLIGTGGPFF. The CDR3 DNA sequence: TGTGCCAGCAGTTTAATCGGGACAGGGGGCCCATTCTTC.

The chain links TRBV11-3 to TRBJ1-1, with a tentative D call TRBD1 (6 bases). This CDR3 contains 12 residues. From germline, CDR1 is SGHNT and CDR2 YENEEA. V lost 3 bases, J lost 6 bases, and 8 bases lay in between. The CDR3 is CASSFRGSEAFF. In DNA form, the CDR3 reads TGTGCCAGCAGCTTCAGGGGTTCTGAAGCTTTCTTT.

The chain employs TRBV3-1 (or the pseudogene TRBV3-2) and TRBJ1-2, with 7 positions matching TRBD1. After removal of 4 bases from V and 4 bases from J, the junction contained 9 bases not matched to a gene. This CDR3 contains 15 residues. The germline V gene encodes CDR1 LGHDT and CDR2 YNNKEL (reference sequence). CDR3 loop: CASSLAGGSGYGYTF. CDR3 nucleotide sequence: TGTGCCAGCAGCCTAGCAGGGGGGTCGGGCTATGGCTACACCTTC.

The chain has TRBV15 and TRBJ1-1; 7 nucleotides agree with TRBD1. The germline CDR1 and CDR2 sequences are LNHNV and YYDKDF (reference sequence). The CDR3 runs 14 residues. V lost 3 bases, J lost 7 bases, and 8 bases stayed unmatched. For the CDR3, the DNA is TGTGCCACCAGCAGGGTGACAGGGAGCTTTGAAGCTTTCTTT. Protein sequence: CATSRVTGSFEAFF.

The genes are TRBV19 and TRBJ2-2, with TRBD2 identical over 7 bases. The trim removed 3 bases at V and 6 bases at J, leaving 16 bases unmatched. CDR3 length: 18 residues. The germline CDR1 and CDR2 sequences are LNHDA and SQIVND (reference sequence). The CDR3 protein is CASSIFSYGSGRPGELFF. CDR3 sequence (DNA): TGTGCCAGTAGTATTTTTTCTTATGGTAGCGGGCGGCCCGGGGAGCTGTTTTTT.

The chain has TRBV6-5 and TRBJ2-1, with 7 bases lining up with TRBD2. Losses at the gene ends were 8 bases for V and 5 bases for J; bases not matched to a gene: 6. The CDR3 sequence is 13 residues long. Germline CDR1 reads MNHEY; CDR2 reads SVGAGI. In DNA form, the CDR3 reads TGTGCCAGCCGGACGGGGGGAAACAATGAGCAGTTCTTC. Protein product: CASRTGGNNEQFF.

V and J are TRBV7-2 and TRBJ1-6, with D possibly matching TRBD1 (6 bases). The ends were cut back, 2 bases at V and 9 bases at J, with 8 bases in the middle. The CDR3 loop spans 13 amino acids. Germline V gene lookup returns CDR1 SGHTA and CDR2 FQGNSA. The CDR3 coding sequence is TGTGCCAGCAGCTTAACAGGGCGTTCACCCCTCCACTTT. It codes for CASSLTGRSPLHF.

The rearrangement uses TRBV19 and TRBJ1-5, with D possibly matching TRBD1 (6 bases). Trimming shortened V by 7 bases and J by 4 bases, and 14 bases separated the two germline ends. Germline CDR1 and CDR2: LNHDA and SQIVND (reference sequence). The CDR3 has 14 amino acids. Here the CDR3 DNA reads TGTGCCAGTAAAAGGACAGAGGCGAATCAGCCCCAGCATTTT. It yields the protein CASKRTEANQPQHF.

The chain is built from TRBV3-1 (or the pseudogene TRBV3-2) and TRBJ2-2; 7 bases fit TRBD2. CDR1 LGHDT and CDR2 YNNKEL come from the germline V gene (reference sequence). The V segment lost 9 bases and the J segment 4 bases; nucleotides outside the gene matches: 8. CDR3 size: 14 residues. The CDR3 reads CASTRGDLTGELFF. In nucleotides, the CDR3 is TGTGCCAGTACACGGGGGGACCTCACCGGGGAGCTGTTTTTT.